The entry below gives a single T cell receptor beta chain sequence along with its context. This clone was seen a single time. There is no known antigen for this receptor. Nothing much larger sits one base from this clone, and base qualities are not available. Additional DNA sequences in this sample encode the identical CDR3. TCRbeta CDR3 regions were amplified from genomic DNA by means of the immunoSEQ Assay, a bias-controlled multiplex PCR. Per the authors' processing: Nucleated cell counts per sample were estimated from amplification of reference gene primers within the assay. To quantify the absolute abundance of each unique TCRbeta CDR3 rearrangement, sequence reads were collapsed and filtered. Productive Simpson clonality was computed per sample as the square root of Simpson's diversity index over productive rearrangements. TCRdb took over this immuneACCESS table, retaining in-frame rearrangements with V and J assigned. Such tables are incomplete; in checked studies, under half of the missing clones stem from an unresolved V gene, and the remainder is unexplained. V and J calls plus clone size are reproduced from that table; the DNA served to infer D and trimming. The table for this sample lists approximately 270,000 clones; 80% to 90% of them were counted only once. Around 2% of the sample is in the top ten clones.

This specimen comes from a study of blood T cell repertoires in COVID-19 (dated by TCRdb to the early 2020s). Background for the entire study: Collaborator samples came from the United States, Italy and Spain and covered acute and convalescent phases of COVID-19. Where available, HLA class I and class II types were taken from metadata supplied by the sample provider and were not determined by assay-based typing. The prospective study material was composed of cDNA or gDNA derived from T cells, B-cell-depleted T cells, or PBMCs. Subjects who had been exposed to COVID-19, were actively infected with it, or had recovered from it provided the deeply sampled blood TCRbeta repertoires that made up the dataset. A de-identified subject ID, COVID-19 status, age in years and sex were almost always included in the sample metadata. The repertoires were made available in a free public database intended to serve as a resource for research on the immune response to SARS-CoV-2. Samples came from the ongoing ImmuneRACE study (first 160 participants) plus 1,254 subjects from 6 global collaborators.

Broad study findings and their caveats: The quantity of clinical and demographic metadata differed by source and by participant and was supplied without curation.

Participants in the prospective study were enrolled through a virtual design, were aged about 18 to 90 years, and lived in approximately 25 United States geographic areas. In the prospective study, participants were assigned to cohorts based on the clinical history participants reported in a screening survey and a study questionnaire. ImmuneRACE Cohort 3 recovered participants were defined by two consecutive negative NP/OP PCR tests, healthcare professional clearance, or symptom resolution. In the prospective study, whole blood, serum and a nasopharyngeal or oropharyngeal swab were collected from each participant by mobile phlebotomists. Additional blood draws and questionnaires over a roughly two-month period could optionally be provided by prospective study participants. Before DNA extraction, blood samples from the prospective study were shipped at room temperature or frozen. The CDR3 numbers 14 residues from cysteine through phenylalanine. Only the CDR3 region is kept as DNA, spanning 42 bases read in frame from base 1. CDR1 and CDR2 are drawn from the germline V gene (reference sequence): SEHNR, FQNEAQ. V loses 1 base, J loses 2 bases, and the germline ends lie 8 bases apart.

This TCR came from a woman between 45 and 60 years old who had recovered from COVID-19. In this chain, TRBV7-9 is recombined with TRBJ2-5, with TRBD2 tentatively as D gene (5 bases match). The sequenced sample was PBMCs or T cells enriched from blood (not recorded which). The DNA is as follows: TGTGCCAGCAGCTTAGGCGGGTTACAAGAGACCCAGTACTTC. This translates into CASSLGGLQETQYF.